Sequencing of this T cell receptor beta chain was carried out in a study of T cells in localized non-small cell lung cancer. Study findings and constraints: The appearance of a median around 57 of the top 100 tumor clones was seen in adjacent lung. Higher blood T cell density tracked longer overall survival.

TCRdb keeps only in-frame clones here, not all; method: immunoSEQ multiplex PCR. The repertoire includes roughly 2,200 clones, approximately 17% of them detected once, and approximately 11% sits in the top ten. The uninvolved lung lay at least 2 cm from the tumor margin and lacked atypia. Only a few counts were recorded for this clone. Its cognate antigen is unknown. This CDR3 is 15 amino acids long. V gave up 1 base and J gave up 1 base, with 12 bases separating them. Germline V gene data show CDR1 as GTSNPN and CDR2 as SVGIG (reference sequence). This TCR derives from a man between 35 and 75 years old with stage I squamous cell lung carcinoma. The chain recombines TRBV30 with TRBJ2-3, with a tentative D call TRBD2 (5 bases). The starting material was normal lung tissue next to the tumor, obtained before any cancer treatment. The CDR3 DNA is TGTGCCTGGAGTGGCCCCCGGGAAGGCACAGATACGCAGTATTTT. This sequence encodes CAWSGPREGTDTQYF.